The clone carrying this T cell receptor beta chain was observed many times. These data originate in a study of T cells in Graves' hyperthyroidism and ophthalmopathy. In the study overall: Pretreatment peripheral blood was obtained at initial diagnosis.

Exclusion followed for patients with uncontrolled infection, other autoimmune disease, pregnancy or lactation. Diagnosing involved the use of clinical symptoms, serum thyroxine and TRAb, thyroid ultrasound and orbital computed tomography. Amplified regions were TCR beta CDR3 sequences from RNA transcripts. Researchers ran a first-round RT-PCR on the TCR CDR3 using the HTBI primer set. A single record per CDR3 protein comes from TCRdb applying MiXCR to the multiplex PCR reads. The repertoire holds hundreds of thousands of distinct CDR3 sequences, with around 17% as singletons. V was shortened by 4 bases and J by 5 bases, with 14 bases between the two germline ends. Germline V gene data show CDR1 as SEHNR and CDR2 as FQNEAQ (reference sequence). CDR3 length: 14 residues.

The sequence was collected from a woman aged 18-29 years with Graves' ophthalmopathy. Sequences were obtained from blood. The rearrangement joins TRBV7-9 to TRBJ2-5, with a possible D match to TRBD2 (5 bases). Here the CDR3 DNA reads TGTGCCAGCAGCTCCGGACTGAGGACGGAGACCCAGTACTTC. Translating gives CASSSGLRTETQYF.